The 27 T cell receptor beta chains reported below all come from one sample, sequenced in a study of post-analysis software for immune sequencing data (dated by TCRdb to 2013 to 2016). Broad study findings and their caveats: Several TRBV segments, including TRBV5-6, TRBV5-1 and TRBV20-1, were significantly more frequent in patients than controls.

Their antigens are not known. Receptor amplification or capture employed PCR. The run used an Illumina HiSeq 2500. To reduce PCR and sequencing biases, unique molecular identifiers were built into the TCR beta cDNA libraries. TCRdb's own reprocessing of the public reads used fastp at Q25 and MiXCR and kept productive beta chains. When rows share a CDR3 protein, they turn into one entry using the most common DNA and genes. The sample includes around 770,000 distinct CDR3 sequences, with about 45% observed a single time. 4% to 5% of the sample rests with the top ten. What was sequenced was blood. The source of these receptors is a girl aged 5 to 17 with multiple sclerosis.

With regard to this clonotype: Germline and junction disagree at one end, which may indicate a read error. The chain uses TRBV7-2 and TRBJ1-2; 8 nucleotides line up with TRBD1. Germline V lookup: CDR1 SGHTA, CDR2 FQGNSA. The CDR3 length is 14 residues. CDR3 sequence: CASSLVGQDYGYTF. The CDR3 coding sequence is TGTGCCAGCAGCTTAGTGGGACAGGACTATGGCTACACCTTT. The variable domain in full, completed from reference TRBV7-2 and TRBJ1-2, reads GAGVSQSPSNKVTEKGKDVELRCDPISGHTALYWYRQSLGQGLEFLIYFQGNSAPDKSGLPSDRFSAERTGGSVSTLTIQRTQQEDSAVYLCASSLVGQDYGYTFGSGTRLTVV.

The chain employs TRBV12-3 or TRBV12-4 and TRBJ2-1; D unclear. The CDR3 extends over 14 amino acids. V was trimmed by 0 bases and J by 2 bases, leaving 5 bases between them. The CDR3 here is CASSLAQAYNEQFF. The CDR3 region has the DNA TGTGCCAGCAGTTTAGCGCAAGCCTACAATGAGCAGTTCTTC.

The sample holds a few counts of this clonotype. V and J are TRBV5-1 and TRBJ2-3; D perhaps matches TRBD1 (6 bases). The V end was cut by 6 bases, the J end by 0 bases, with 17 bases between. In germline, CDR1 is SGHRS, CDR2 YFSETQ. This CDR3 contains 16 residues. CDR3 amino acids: CASIEGGSPSTDTQYF. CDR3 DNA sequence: TGCGCCAGCATTGAAGGGGGAAGCCCTAGCACAGATACGCAGTATTTT.

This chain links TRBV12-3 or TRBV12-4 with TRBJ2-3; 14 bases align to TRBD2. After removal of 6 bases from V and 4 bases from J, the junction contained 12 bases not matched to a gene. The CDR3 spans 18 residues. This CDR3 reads CASRGPGTSGREADTQYF. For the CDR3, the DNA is TGTGCCAGCAGGGGCCCCGGGACTAGCGGGAGAGAGGCAGATACGCAGTATTTT.

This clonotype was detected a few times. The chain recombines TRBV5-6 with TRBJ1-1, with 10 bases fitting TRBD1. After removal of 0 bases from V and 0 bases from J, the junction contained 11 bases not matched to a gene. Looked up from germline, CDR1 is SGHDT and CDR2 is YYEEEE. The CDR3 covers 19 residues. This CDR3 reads CASSLAARTGGFVNTEAFF. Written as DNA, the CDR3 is TGTGCCAGCAGCTTGGCCGCTAGGACAGGGGGATTCGTGAACACTGAAGCTTTCTTT.

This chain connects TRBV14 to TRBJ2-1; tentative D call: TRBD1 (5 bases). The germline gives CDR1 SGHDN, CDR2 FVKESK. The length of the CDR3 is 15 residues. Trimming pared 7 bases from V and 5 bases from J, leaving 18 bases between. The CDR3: CASTPAAGIDNEQFF. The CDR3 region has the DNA TGTGCCAGCACCCCGGCGGCAGGGATTGACAATGAGCAGTTCTTC.

CDR3 in DNA: TGCGCCAGCACCATACAGGGAACTAGCACAGATACGCAGTATTTT. Protein product: CASTIQGTSTDTQYF. The gene calls are TRBV5-1 and TRBJ2-3, with D perhaps matching TRBD1 (6 bases). V was pared by 6 bases and J by 0 bases, with 14 bases between. CDR3 length: 15 residues. Germline V gene sequence: CDR1 SGHRS, CDR2 YFSETQ.

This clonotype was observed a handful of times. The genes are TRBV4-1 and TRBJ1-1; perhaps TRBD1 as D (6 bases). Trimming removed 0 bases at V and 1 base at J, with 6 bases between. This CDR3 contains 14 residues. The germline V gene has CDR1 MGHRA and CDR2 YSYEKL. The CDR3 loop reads CASSQDRGNTEAFF. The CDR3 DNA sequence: TGCGCCAGCAGCCAAGACAGGGGGAACACTGAAGCTTTCTTT.

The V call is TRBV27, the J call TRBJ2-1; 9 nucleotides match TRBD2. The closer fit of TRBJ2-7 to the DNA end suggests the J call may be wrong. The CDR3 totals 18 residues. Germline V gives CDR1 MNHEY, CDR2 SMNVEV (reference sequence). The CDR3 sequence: CASSFVAGVSPSYNEQYF. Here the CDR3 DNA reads TGTGCCAGCAGTTTTGTAGCGGGAGTATCCCCCTCCTACAATGAGCAGTACTTC.

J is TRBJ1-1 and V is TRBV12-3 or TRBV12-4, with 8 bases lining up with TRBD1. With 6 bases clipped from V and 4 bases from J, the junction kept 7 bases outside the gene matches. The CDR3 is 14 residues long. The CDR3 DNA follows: TGTGCCAGCAGATCCTTCACAGGGGGCACTGAAGCTTTCTTT. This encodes CASRSFTGGTEAFF.

The CDR3 here is CASSLQLAGGQSWIEQFF. The CDR3 coding sequence is TGTGCCAGCAGCTTACAACTAGCGGGAGGGCAATCTTGGATTGAGCAGTTCTTC. The rearrangement links TRBV7-2 to TRBJ2-1; 13 bases map to TRBD2. This CDR3 contains 18 residues. The trim removed 2 bases at V and 9 bases at J, leaving 13 bases unmatched. The germline V gene encodes CDR1 SGHTA and CDR2 FQGNSA.

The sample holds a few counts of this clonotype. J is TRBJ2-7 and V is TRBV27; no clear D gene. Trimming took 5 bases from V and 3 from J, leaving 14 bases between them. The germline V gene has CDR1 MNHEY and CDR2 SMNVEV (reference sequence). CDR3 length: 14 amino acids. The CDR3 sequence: CASSPFTTNYEQYF. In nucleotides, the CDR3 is TGTGCCAGCAGTCCCTTTACTACCAACTACGAGCAGTACTTC.

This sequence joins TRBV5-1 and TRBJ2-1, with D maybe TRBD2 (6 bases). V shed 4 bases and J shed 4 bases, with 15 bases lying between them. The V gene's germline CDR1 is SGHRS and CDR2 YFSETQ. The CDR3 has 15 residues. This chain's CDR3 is CASSPPGSGYNEQFF. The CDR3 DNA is TGCGCCAGCAGCCCCCCGGGTAGCGGTTACAATGAGCAGTTCTTC.

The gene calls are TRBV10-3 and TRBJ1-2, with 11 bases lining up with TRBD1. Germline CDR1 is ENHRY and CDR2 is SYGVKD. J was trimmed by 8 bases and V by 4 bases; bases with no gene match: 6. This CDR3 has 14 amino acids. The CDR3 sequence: CAISGGTGGDGYTF. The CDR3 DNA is TGTGCCATCAGTGGCGGGACAGGGGGTGACGGCTACACCTTC.

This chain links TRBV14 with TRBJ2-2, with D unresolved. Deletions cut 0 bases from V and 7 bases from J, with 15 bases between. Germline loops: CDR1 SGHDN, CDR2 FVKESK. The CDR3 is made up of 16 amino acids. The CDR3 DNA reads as TGTGCCAGCAGCCAAGAAGGACGGGCCCTAAACGGGGAGCTGTTTTTT. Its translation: CASSQEGRALNGELFF.

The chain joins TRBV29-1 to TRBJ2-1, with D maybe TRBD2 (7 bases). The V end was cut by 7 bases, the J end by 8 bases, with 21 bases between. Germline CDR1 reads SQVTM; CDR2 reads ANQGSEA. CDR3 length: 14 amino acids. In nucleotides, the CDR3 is TGCAGCGGCCGACTAGCTTCAGGGGAGCATGAGCAGTTCTTC. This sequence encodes CSGRLASGEHEQFF.

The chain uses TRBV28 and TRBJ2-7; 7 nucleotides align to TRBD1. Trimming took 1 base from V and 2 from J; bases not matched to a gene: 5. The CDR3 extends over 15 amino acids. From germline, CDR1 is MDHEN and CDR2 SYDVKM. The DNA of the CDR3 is TGTGCCAGCAGTTTATTAGGGACAGCTACCTACGAGCAGTACTTC. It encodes CASSLLGTATYEQYF.

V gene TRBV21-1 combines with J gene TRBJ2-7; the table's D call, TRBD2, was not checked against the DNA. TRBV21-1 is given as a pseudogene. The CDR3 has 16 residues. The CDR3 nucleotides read TGTGCCAGCAGCAAAGAGAGGACTAGCGGGACCTACGAGCAGTACTTC. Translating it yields CASSKERTSGTYEQYF.

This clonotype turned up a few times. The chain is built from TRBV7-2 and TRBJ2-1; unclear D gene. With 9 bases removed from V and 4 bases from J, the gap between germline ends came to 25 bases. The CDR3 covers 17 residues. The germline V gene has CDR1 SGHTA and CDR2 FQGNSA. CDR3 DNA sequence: TGTGCCAGTCCCTCGAGTTTAAGGGAAATCTCGTACAATGAGCAGTTCTTC. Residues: CASPSSLREISYNEQFF.

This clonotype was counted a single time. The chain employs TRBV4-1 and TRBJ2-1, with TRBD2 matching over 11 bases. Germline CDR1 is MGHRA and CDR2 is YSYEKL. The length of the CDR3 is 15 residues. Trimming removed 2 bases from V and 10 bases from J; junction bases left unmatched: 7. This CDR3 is CASSQPGLAAREQFF. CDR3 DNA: TGCGCCAGCAGCCAACCGGGACTAGCGGCCAGGGAGCAGTTCTTC.

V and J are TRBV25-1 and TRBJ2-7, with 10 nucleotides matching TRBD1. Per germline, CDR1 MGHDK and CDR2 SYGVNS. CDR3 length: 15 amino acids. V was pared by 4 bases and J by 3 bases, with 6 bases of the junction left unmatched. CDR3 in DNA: TGTGCCAGCAGTGCGTACCGGGACAGGGGCTACGAGCAGTACTTC. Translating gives CASSAYRDRGYEQYF.

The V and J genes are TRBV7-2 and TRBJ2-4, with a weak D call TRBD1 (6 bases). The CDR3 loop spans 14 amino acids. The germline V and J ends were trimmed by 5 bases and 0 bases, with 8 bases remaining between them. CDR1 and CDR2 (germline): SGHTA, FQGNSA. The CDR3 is CASSGQLAKNIQYF. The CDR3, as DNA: TGTGCCAGCAGCGGACAGCTAGCCAAAAACATTCAGTACTTC.

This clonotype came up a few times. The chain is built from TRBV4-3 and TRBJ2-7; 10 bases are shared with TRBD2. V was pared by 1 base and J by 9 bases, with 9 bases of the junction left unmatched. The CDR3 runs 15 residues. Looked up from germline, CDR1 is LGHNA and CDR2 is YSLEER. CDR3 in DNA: TGCGCCAGCAGCCAAGGGAGGACTAGCGGTACCGGGCAGTACTTC. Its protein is CASSQGRTSGTGQYF.

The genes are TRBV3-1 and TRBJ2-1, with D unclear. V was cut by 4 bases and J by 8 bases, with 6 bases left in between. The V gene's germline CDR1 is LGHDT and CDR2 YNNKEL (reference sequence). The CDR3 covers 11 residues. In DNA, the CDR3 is TGTGCCAGCAGCCGAGTCTATGAGCAGTTCTTC. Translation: CASSRVYEQFF.

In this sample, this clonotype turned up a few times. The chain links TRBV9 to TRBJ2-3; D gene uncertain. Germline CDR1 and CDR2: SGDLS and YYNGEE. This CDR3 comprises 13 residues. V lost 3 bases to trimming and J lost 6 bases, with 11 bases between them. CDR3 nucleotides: TGTGCCAGCAGCGGGAGAGGTACGGATACGCAGTATTTT. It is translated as CASSGRGTDTQYF.

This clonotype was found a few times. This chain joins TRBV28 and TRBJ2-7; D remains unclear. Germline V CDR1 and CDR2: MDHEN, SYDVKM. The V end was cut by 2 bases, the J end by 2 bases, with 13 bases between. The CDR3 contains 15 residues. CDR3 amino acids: CASSLGTDGPYEQYF. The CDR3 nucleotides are TGTGCCAGCAGTTTAGGTACGGACGGACCCTACGAGCAGTACTTC.

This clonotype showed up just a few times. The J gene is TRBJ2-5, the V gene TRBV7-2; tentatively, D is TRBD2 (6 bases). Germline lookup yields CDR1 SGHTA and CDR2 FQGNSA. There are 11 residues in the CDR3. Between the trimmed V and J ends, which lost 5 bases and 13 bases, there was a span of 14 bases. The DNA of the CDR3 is TGTGCCAGCAGCCCCGGGTGGGGGGTGTACTTC. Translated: CASSPGWGVYF.